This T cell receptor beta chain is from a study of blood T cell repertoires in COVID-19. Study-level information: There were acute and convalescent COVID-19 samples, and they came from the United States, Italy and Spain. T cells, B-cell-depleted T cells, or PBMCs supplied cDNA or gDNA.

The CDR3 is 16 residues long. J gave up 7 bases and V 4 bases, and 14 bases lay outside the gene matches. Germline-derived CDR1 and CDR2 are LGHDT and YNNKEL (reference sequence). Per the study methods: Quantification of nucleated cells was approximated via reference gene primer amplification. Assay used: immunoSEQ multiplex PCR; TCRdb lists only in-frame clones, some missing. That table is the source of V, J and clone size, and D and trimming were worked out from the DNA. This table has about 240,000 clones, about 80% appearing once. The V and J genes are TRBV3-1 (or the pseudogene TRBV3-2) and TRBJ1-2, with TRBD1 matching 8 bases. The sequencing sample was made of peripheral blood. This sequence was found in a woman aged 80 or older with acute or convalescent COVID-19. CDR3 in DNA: TGTGCCAGCAGCCCCCTCAACTCAGGGGGCGGAGGTGGCTACACCTTC. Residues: CASSPLNSGGGGGYTF.